The present TCR beta chain was sequenced within a study of shared clonotypes between healthy human individuals. The table came from immunoSEQ multiplex PCR; TCRdb's copy has only in-frame clones and leaves some out. This table holds 190,000 or so clones, 90% to 95% found once. CDR1 is MDHEN and CDR2 is SYDVKM in the germline V gene. The CDR3 totals 14 residues. Trimming pared 2 bases from V and 6 bases from J, leaving 11 bases between. The sequenced material came from naive CD4+ T cells sorted from blood. Noted subset: CD45RA+ positively selected. The receptor's source is a woman in her twenties or thirties in good health. This chain connects TRBV28 to TRBJ1-5, with D possibly TRBD1 on 5 matching bases. The DNA of the CDR3 is TGTGCCAGCAGTTTACGAGGGGAGAGTCAGCCCCAGCATTTT. It codes for CASSLRGESQPQHF. Full variable domain (missing parts from reference TRBV28 and TRBJ1-5): DVKVTQSSRYLVKRTGEKVFLECVQDMDHENMFWYRQDPGLGLRLIYFSYDVKMKEKGDIPEGYSVSREKKERFSLILESASTNQTSMYLCASSLRGESQPQHFGDGTRLSIL.